Shown below are 29 T cell receptor beta chains from a single sample sequenced in a study of T cell repertoires in cytomegalovirus infection. These receptors' targets are unknown. TCRdb used MiXCR to reprocess the reads, holding one entry per CDR3 protein. The table lists 45,000 to 55,000 distinct CDR3 sequences, about a fifth of them singletons. The sample in question was CD8+ T cells from cultured PBMCs, obtained from culture after CMV antigen stimulation. These receptors all stem from a human donor in good health (CMV status not recorded). Some clones in this sample may be carry-over from other donors' samples.

V and J are TRBV7-8 and TRBJ2-1; no reliable D call. This CDR3 has 15 amino acids. V gave up 1 base and J gave up 4 bases, with 11 bases separating them. Germline CDR1 reads SGHVS; CDR2 reads FQNEAQ. The CDR3 sequence is CASSLEDRAYNEQFF. The DNA for the CDR3 is TGTGCCAGCAGCTTAGAGGATAGGGCTTACAATGAGCAGTTCTTC.

The rearrangement joins TRBV19 to TRBJ1-1; D gene ambiguous. The CDR3 is 13 residues long. Trimming stripped 6 bases from V and 0 bases from J, with 8 bases between. CDR1 is LNHDA, CDR2 SQIVND, per germline (reference sequence). CDR3 protein: CASRTGVNTEAFF. The CDR3 bases are TGTGCCAGTAGAACGGGAGTGAACACTGAAGCTTTCTTT.

This clonotype was seen just once. This chain joins TRBV27 and TRBJ1-2; 8 bases line up with TRBD1. From germline, CDR1 is MNHEY and CDR2 SMNVEV (reference sequence). The CDR3 has 14 amino acids. J lost 8 bases, V lost 3 bases, and 8 bases had no gene match. CDR3 bases: TGTGCCAGCAGTTTCGGGCAGGGGGCGGGAGGCTACACCTTC. It translates to CASSFGQGAGGYTF.

This clonotype was detected a few times. The genes are TRBV6-1 and TRBJ1-6; D unresolved. The germline V gene has CDR1 MNHNS and CDR2 SASEGT. This CDR3 region has 16 residues. Trimming cost V 2 bases and J 5 bases, with 13 bases left between them. Here the CDR3 reads CASSEWAASDNSPLHF. In DNA, the CDR3 is TGTGCCAGCAGTGAATGGGCAGCCTCGGATAATTCACCCCTCCACTTT.

This clonotype was counted a few times. The rearrangement uses TRBV12-3 or TRBV12-4 and TRBJ2-1; D perhaps matches TRBD2 (5 bases). CDR3 size: 14 residues. Between the trimmed V and J ends, which lost 8 bases and 6 bases, there was a span of 17 bases. The CDR3 coding sequence is TGTGCCAGCCGGGATGGACCTGCAAGCAATGAGCAGTTCTTC. Translation gives CASRDGPASNEQFF.

A few counts support this clonotype. V is TRBV28 and J is TRBJ2-5; possible D gene TRBD2, 5 bases. Trimming stripped 3 bases from V and 4 bases from J, with 15 bases between. Germline CDR1 reads MDHEN; CDR2 reads SYDVKM. The CDR3 covers 15 residues. DNA for the CDR3: TGTGCCAGCAGTTTTTCGGACTCGACGGGAGAGACCCAGTACTTC. Its protein product is CASSFSDSTGETQYF.

The chain carries TRBV28 and TRBJ1-5; tentatively, D is TRBD1 (5 bases). The V and J ends lost 3 bases and 0 bases respectively, with 12 bases between them. The V gene's germline CDR1 is MDHEN and CDR2 SYDVKM. CDR3 length: 16 amino acids. CDR3: CASSFSGGYSNQPQHF. The DNA for the CDR3 is TGTGCCAGCAGTTTCTCTGGGGGATATAGCAATCAGCCCCAGCATTTT.

This clonotype was observed a handful of times. The chain recombines TRBV7-2 with TRBJ2-5; TRBD2 aligns across 11 bases. CDR3 length equals 17 residues. The V and J ends lost 1 base and 5 bases, in that order; junction bases with no gene match: 9. Germline V gene data show CDR1 as SGHTA and CDR2 as FQGNSA. The CDR3 loop reads CASSLEASGGLLETQYF. The DNA of the CDR3 is TGTGCCAGCAGCTTAGAGGCTAGCGGGGGGTTGTTGGAGACCCAGTACTTC. Full variable domain (outside the CDR3, taken from reference TRBV7-2 and TRBJ2-5): GAGVSQSPSNKVTEKGKDVELRCDPISGHTALYWYRQSLGQGLEFLIYFQGNSAPDKSGLPSDRFSAERTGGSVSTLTIQRTQQEDSAVYLCASSLEASGGLLETQYFGPGTRLLVL.

This sequence joins TRBV2 and TRBJ2-7; a weak D match, TRBD1 (5 bases). The germline V and J ends were trimmed by 7 bases and 2 bases, with 12 bases remaining between them. From germline, CDR1 is SNHLY and CDR2 FYNNEI. This CDR3 spans 13 amino acids. The CDR3 nucleotides are TGTGCCAGCATAGGTGACAGAGCCTACGAGCAGTACTTC. Its protein product is CASIGDRAYEQYF.

The chain recombines TRBV7-3 with TRBJ2-7; possibly TRBD2 for D (6 bases). The CDR3 totals 15 residues. Germline CDR1 SGHTA, CDR2 FQGTGA. Trimming pared 4 bases from V and 3 bases from J, leaving 16 bases between. CDR3 nucleotide sequence: TGTGCCAGCAGCTATGGGGCCCGGGGGAGCTACGAGCAGTACTTC. Translating gives CASSYGARGSYEQYF.

The genes are TRBV6-6 and TRBJ2-7; 9 bases line up with TRBD1. The CDR3 spans 16 residues. Trimming took 0 bases from V and 6 from J; bases not matched to a gene: 9. Germline CDR1 and CDR2: MNHNY and SVGAGI (reference sequence). Here the CDR3 reads CASSYSIGDRDGEQYF. The CDR3 DNA reads TGTGCCAGCAGTTACTCGATCGGGGACAGGGACGGCGAGCAGTACTTC.

The chain has TRBV27 and TRBJ2-1; D not certain. This CDR3 has 11 residues. The germline gives CDR1 MNHEY, CDR2 SMNVEV (reference sequence). V lost 4 bases to trimming and J lost 10 bases, with 8 bases between them. CDR3 nucleotides: TGTGCCAGCAGTTCTTATTTAGAGCAGTTCTTC. Residues: CASSSYLEQFF.

This chain connects TRBV7-2 to TRBJ2-3; TRBD2 might be the D (6 bases). The CDR3 has 14 residues. Germline lookup yields CDR1 SGHTA and CDR2 FQGNSA. V was pared by 3 bases and J by 2 bases, with 9 bases between. The DNA of the CDR3 is TGTGCCAGCAGCTTGGAGGGCATCACAGATACGCAGTATTTT. Its protein product is CASSLEGITDTQYF.

In its sample, this clonotype was seen a few times. This chain uses TRBV12-3 or TRBV12-4 with TRBJ2-1, with TRBD2 identical over 7 bases. The J segment lost 9 bases and the V segment lost 3 bases, leaving 8 bases of the junction unmatched. CDR3 length: 14 residues. The DNA for the CDR3 is TGTGCCAGCAGTTTGGGAGGGAGTGGTCTTGAGCAGTTCTTC. Amino acids: CASSLGGSGLEQFF.

The rearrangement links TRBV25-1 to TRBJ2-7; D is unclear. Per the germline V gene, CDR1 is MGHDK and CDR2 is SYGVNS. The CDR3 is 14 amino acids. V dropped 1 base and J dropped 1 base, with 8 bases sitting between them. The CDR3 region is CASSEWVGSYEQYF. In DNA form, the CDR3 reads TGTGCCAGCAGTGAATGGGTAGGATCCTACGAGCAGTACTTC.

This chain connects TRBV15 to TRBJ1-2; D is possibly TRBD1 (6 bases). Trimming left V 0 bases short and J 2 bases short, with 16 bases between. CDR1 is LNHNV, CDR2 YYDKDF, per germline (reference sequence). The CDR3 runs 17 residues. CDR3 coding DNA: TGTGCCACCAGCAGAGAAGGGAGCAGGGGTTTAAACTATGGCTACACCTTC. Its translation is CATSREGSRGLNYGYTF. The variable domain in full, completed from reference TRBV15 and TRBJ1-2, reads DAMVIQNPRYQVTQFGKPVTLSCSQTLNHNVMYWYQQKSSQAPKLLFHYYDKDFNNEADTPDNFQSRRPNTSFCFLDIRSPGLGDTAMYLCATSREGSRGLNYGYTFGSGTRLTVV.

The chain recombines TRBV14 with TRBJ2-7; TRBD2 aligns across 9 bases. Germline V CDR1 and CDR2: SGHDN, FVKESK. Losses at the gene ends were 1 base for V and 6 bases for J; bases not matched to a gene: 10. The CDR3 sequence is 16 residues long. The CDR3 region is CASSQAAGGPLGEQYF. The CDR3 region has the DNA TGTGCCAGCAGCCAAGCGGCGGGAGGGCCCTTGGGCGAGCAGTACTTC.

The rearrangement links TRBV28 to TRBJ1-5; D gene ambiguous. Germline V lookup: CDR1 MDHEN, CDR2 SYDVKM. Trimming removed 3 bases from V and 4 bases from J, with 10 bases in between. The CDR3 has 14 residues. The chain's CDR3 is CASSFWAANQPQHF. CDR3 bases: TGTGCCAGCAGTTTTTGGGCAGCAAATCAGCCCCAGCATTTT.

In DNA, the CDR3 is TGTGCCAGCAGCCCTAGGGTGTCATCCTCCTACGAGCAGTACTTC. Amino acid sequence: CASSPRVSSSYEQYF. J is TRBJ2-7 and V is TRBV7-9; no clear D. The V gene's germline CDR1 is SEHNR and CDR2 FQNEAQ (reference sequence). The CDR3 runs 15 residues. V was shortened by 5 bases and J by 0 bases, with 14 bases between the two germline ends. Drawing the rest from reference TRBV7-9 and TRBJ2-7, the complete variable domain is DTGVSQNPRHKITKRGQNVTFRCDPISEHNRLYWYRQTLGQGPEFLTYFQNEAQLEKSRLLSDRFSAERPKGSFSTLEIQRTEQGDSAMYLCASSPRVSSSYEQYFGPGTRLTVT.

This chain connects TRBV7-3 to TRBJ2-5, with D possibly being TRBD2 (6 bases). V was trimmed by 2 bases and J by 0 bases, leaving 7 bases between them. CDR3 length: 14 residues. CDR1 is SGHTA, CDR2 FQGTGA, per germline. The CDR3, as DNA: TGTGCCAGCAGCTTAGGGGGGTACCAAGAGACCCAGTACTTC. This gives the protein CASSLGGYQETQYF.

This clonotype was seen only a few times. CDR3 residues: CASSQGIFYTF. CDR3 in DNA: TGTGCCAGCAGCCAAGGGATTTTTTACACCTTC. The V gene is TRBV14, the J gene TRBJ1-2; D call uncertain. CDR3 length: 11 residues. V was trimmed by 1 base and J by 11 bases, leaving 8 bases between them. From germline, CDR1 is SGHDN and CDR2 FVKESK.

V usage is TRBV19 and J usage is TRBJ1-1; D remains ambiguous. V shed 3 bases and J shed 4 bases, with 9 bases lying between them. The germline V gene encodes CDR1 LNHDA and CDR2 SQIVND (reference sequence). This CDR3 has 13 residues. The chain's CDR3 is CASSIGEGTEAFF. The CDR3 bases are TGTGCCAGTAGTATCGGTGAAGGCACTGAAGCTTTCTTT.

This chain joins TRBV7-8 and TRBJ2-2, with 10 bases identical to TRBD2. There are 17 residues in the CDR3. Germline V gives CDR1 SGHVS, CDR2 FQNEAQ. V was clipped by 1 base and J by 3 bases; unmatched bases: 5. The CDR3 is CASSLVTSGTDTGELFF. In DNA, the CDR3 is TGTGCCAGCAGCTTAGTTACTAGCGGGACCGACACCGGGGAGCTGTTTTTT.

This clonotype was counted only a few times. The chain joins TRBV6-2 or TRBV6-3 to TRBJ2-1, with D perhaps being TRBD1 or TRBD2 (5 bases each). This CDR3 has 14 residues. The V end lost 8 bases, the J end lost 8 bases, and 19 bases lay between the germline ends. Per germline, CDR1 MNHEY and CDR2 SVGEGT. CDR3 sequence reads: CASGKARGWDEQFF. As DNA, the CDR3 is TGTGCCAGCGGAAAAGCTCGGGGCTGGGATGAGCAGTTCTTC.

This clonotype was recorded many times. One junction end disagrees with the germline gene, perhaps due to a read error. The CDR3 spells CASSLSRGLYSEQFF. Here the CDR3 DNA reads TGTGCCAGCAGCTTATCCAGGGGGCTCTACAGTGAGCAGTTCTTC. The chain combines TRBV7-8 with TRBJ2-1; 8 bases line up with TRBD1. The CDR3 consists of 15 residues. Germline-derived CDR1 and CDR2 are SGHVS and FQNEAQ.

The chain is built from TRBV7-9 and TRBJ2-7; no clear D. V shed 5 bases and J shed 2 bases, with 4 bases lying between them. The CDR3 is 11 amino acids. From germline, CDR1 is SEHNR and CDR2 FQNEAQ (reference sequence). The CDR3 sequence: CASSTTYEQYF. DNA for the CDR3: TGTGCCAGCAGCACTACCTACGAGCAGTACTTC.

This clonotype came up a few times. The rearrangement joins TRBV7-9 to TRBJ2-5; D not resolved. This CDR3 contains 14 residues. Trimming removed 1 base at V and 4 bases at J, with 10 bases between. Germline V CDR1 and CDR2: SEHNR, FQNEAQ (reference sequence). DNA for the CDR3: TGTGCCAGCAGCTTAGACGAGACCCGAGAGACCCAGTACTTC. This translates into CASSLDETRETQYF.

J is TRBJ1-2 and V is TRBV4-3; D unresolved. The V and J ends lost 0 bases and 5 bases respectively, with 13 bases between them. CDR1 is LGHNA and CDR2 is YSLEER in the germline V gene. CDR3 size: 15 residues. CDR3 sequence reads: CASSQELQALYGYTF. In nucleotides, the CDR3 is TGCGCCAGCAGCCAAGAATTGCAGGCCTTATATGGCTACACCTTC.

This clonotype has more than one count but fewer than ten. The DNA for the CDR3 is TGTGCCAGCAGCCCTCATAATTCACCCCTCCACTTT. Its protein is CASSPHNSPLHF. The chain has TRBV5-5 and TRBJ1-6; D is uncertain. The germline V and J ends were trimmed by 4 bases and 5 bases, with 4 bases remaining between them. This CDR3 spans 12 amino acids. The V gene's germline CDR1 is SGHKS and CDR2 YYEKEE (reference sequence).